This record looks at one T cell receptor (beta chain) sequence and its context. The specificity of this receptor is unknown. Nothing much larger sits one base from this clone, and base qualities are not available. Donors were healthy HIV-negative adults with no recently reported acute infections or vaccinations. All donors were Caucasian adults living in Nashville, Tennessee, USA. CD4+ T cells were enriched through magnetic negative selection, after which naive cells were positively selected on CD45RA and the remaining negative fraction served as the memory subset. After blood collection by leukapheresis, PBMCs were isolated using Ficoll-Histopaque density gradient centrifugation and then cryopreserved in the vapor phase of liquid nitrogen. Analytical flow cytometry was used to check the purity and quantity of every magnetically sorted T cell population. From each sorted fraction, genomic DNA was isolated and quantified by UV absorbance on a Nanodrop 2000c.

Trimming accounts for 0 bases at V and 10 bases at J, while the number of junction bases matched to no gene is 9. The germline V gene (reference sequence) specifies LNHNV as CDR1 and YYDKDF as CDR2. The CDR3 sequence holds 14 residues, the cysteine and phenylalanine included. Only the CDR3 region is kept as DNA, spanning 42 bases read in frame from base 1. TCR CDR3 regions were amplified from genomic DNA by multiplex PCR using the deep immunoSEQ assay. Extracted genomic DNA from each cell subset was distributed evenly across all wells of several immunoSEQ 96-well plates, and each plate was treated as a replicate. For sorted subsets, each replicate PCR was loaded with around 220 ng genomic DNA, equivalent to approximately 27,000 T cell genomes. Purified libraries were quantified with a Qubit 3.0 fluorometer, sized on a Bioanalyzer 2100, and re-quantified with the KAPA Library Quantification kit. Each immunoSEQ 96-well plate was sequenced on its own single-read 150-cycle Illumina NextSeq 550 flow cell. The paper's data handling went like this. Because only junctional sequences without quality scores were contained in the immunoSEQ output, filtering matching that applied to full-length reads could not be performed. To assign V/J genes and CDR3, sequences were annotated using PyIR, a Python wrapper for IgBLAST v1.9, with IMGT germline references. Reads were filtered out if the reads had weak V/J assignments (E-value above 1e-6), no CDR3, stop codons, out-of-frame junctions, or ambiguous translated residues. V3J clonotypes were defined as sequences sharing the same inferred V gene, J gene, and CDR3 amino acid sequence. The percentage overlap between two repertoires was calculated by dividing the number of shared unique clonotypes by the size of the smaller repertoire. Three approaches were used to assess repertoire richness: RTK rarefaction, the Chao1 estimator, and Recon v2.1 estimates of unobserved clonotypes. Generation probabilities for all TCRbeta clonotypes obtained by the gDNA method from a handful of donors were computed using OLGA. This immuneACCESS table, as held by TCRdb, lists in-frame sequences with V and J called but not all clones. Of the missing ones, under half trace to an unresolved V gene in checked studies; the others have no known cause. V, J and clone size reflect that table, while D and trimming were determined from the DNA. Present in this sample are 730,000 or so clones, 60% to 80% of which were seen just once. About 2% of the sample is in the top ten clones.

These data belong to a study of shared clonotypes between healthy human individuals (dated by TCRdb to the early 2020s). Regarding the research as a whole: Two women and a few men aged 18 to 49 years were included in the cohort. Per donor, three plates each were used for CD4 naive and CD4 memory, two for CD8 naive, and one for CD8 memory. To estimate repertoire size and how much clonotypes are shared between individuals, the study performed deep sequencing of blood TCR repertoires from a few healthy adults. Leukapheresis yielded between about 0.94 and 8.9 billion PBMCs per donor. Libraries were prepared and TCR repertoires were sequenced by different laboratories using diverse techniques, in order to increase sequencing depth and limit assay-specific biases. Broad study findings and their caveats: Naive subsets generally had larger estimated clonotype richness than memory subsets did. Only blood was sampled, and tissue TCR repertoires likely differ from those in blood. Higher generation probabilities were observed for clonotypes shared by all four sorted-subset donors than for non-shared clonotypes. Incomplete sequencing was indicated by rarefaction of sorted-subset datasets, despite the large sequencing depth. Pairwise subsampling led to the expectation that sequencing depth would affect the degree of clonotype sharing among donors. Roughly 5.2% of naive CD4, roughly 3.6% of naive CD8, 2% to 2.5% of memory CD4, and about 0.4% of memory CD8 clonotypes were shared across several donors. Because the study included only a small number of donors, the genetic and exposure-history diversity represented was limited.

The rearrangement combines TRBV15 with TRBJ2-7, with TRBD2 matching 7 junction bases. This receptor was taken from a young woman in good health. Sequenced sample: memory CD4+ T cells sorted from blood. Explained via the paper, the cell subset or site label denotes: CD45RA-negative fraction. The DNA sequence reads TGTGCCACCAGCAGAGATCTAGCAGGGAGGGCTCAGTACTTC. Its protein reads: CATSRDLAGRAQYF. When the CDR3 is completed using the reference TRBV15 and TRBJ2-7 genes on either side, the full variable domain is DAMVIQNPRYQVTQFGKPVTLSCSQTLNHNVMYWYQQKSSQAPKLLFHYYDKDFNNEADTPDNFQSRRPNTSFCFLDIRSPGLGDTAMYLCATSRDLAGRAQYFGPGTRLTVT.